This T cell receptor (beta chain) was documented in a study of radiation and T cells in renal cell carcinoma (dated by TCRdb to between 2020 and 2021). For the wider study: Samples were obtained from a clinical trial, in which 15 Gy stereotactic body radiation therapy was delivered to primary renal cell carcinomas and nephrectomy was performed 4 weeks later. TCR beta sequencing covered 50 to 55 samples in total, comprising approximately 25 tumors and around 27 peripheral blood samples. In the 53 samples combined, fewer than 5 million unique CDR3 nucleotide sequences were found, encoding some 2,500,000 unique CDR3 amino acid sequences. The paper as a whole reports these results and caveats: The single-armed trial design could not address effects of radiation dose or scheduling on the TCR repertoire. Dynamics of the blood repertoire were not tracked past 4 weeks after treatment. In blood, the top tumor clonotypes increased from baseline to 2 weeks after radiation and then shrank by 4 weeks, which suggests a temporary expansion of tumor-resident clones. Because no pretreatment tumor biopsies were available, whether clonotypes were present in the tumor at baseline could not be determined.

CDR1 SGHVS and CDR2 FNYEAQ are derived from the germline V gene. V is trimmed back by 5 bases and J by 2 bases, and the junction contains 8 bases that no gene match accounts for. The CDR3 numbers 16 residues from cysteine through phenylalanine. Only the CDR3 region is kept as DNA, spanning 48 bases read in frame from base 1. The immunoSEQ kit was used, according to the manufacturer's recommendations, to generate TCR beta libraries from genomic DNA. Library preparation used a first multiplex PCR with proprietary primers, then a second PCR adding unique barcodes, with bead cleanups after each round. A positive control reaction and a negative control reaction, both provided in the kit, were run with every batch of samples. The final libraries were assessed on an Agilent 4200 TapeStation D1000 ScreenTape, pooled by volume, and quantified by qPCR. Sequencing was performed on an Illumina NextSeq500 with a MidOutput 150-cycle cartridge, and 156 Read1 and 15 Index1 cycles were run with kit custom primers. The pooled library was loaded at approximately 0.92 pM with about 21% PhiX control spiked in. The paper's data handling went like this. Vendor-processed data were analyzed in R, with a clonotype defined as all T cells sharing the same CDR3 nucleotide sequence. In the clone abundance analyses, frequencies in each sample were normalized to that sample's 10,000 most abundant clones. Public T cell clones, averaging fewer than five per sample, were removed before analysis. A difference in abundance of at least 32-fold between compartments was used to define tumor-enriched and baseline blood-enriched clonotypes. Clonotypes expanded or contracted between blood time points were identified with a beta-binomial differential abundance model. The Baroni-Urbani and Buser coefficient was used to measure tumor-blood repertoire similarity, and groups were compared with two-tailed Wilcoxon tests in R. Not all clones reach the TCRdb copy of this immuneACCESS table, which keeps in-frame sequences only. Checked studies attribute under half of the gap to unresolved V genes and leave the rest unexplained. Clone size and the V and J calls come from that table; the DNA yielded D and trimming. The sample table holds about 88,000 clones, of which about 88% were seen once. The top ten clones comprise roughly 8% of the sample.

This clone showed up just a few times. There is no known antigen for this receptor. Nothing much larger sits one base from this clone, and base qualities are not available. Explained via the paper, the time point label denotes: baseline pretreatment blood. Taken with the paper, the label for treatment or condition translates to: 15 Gy SBRT to primary tumor, nephrectomy 4 weeks later. To track tumor-enriched clonotypes, serial peripheral blood was sampled from radiation-treated patients at baseline and at 2 weeks and 4 weeks after SBRT. Renal cell carcinoma with clear cell pathology was present in all patients. Genomic DNA for TCR sequencing was prepared using the QIAamp DNA Blood Mini Kit (Qiagen). The analyses included only samples that passed all quality control checks.

Specimen: blood, collected from a patient whose treatment included radiotherapy and nephrectomy. The V gene is TRBV7-6 and the J gene is TRBJ2-1, with 8 bases aligning to TRBD1. The clonotype was recovered from a man in his forties or fifties with renal cell carcinoma. The DNA is as follows: TGTGCCAGCAGCCAAGGACAGGGTCGGACCTACAATGAGCAGTTCTTC. Translated, it gives CASSQGQGRTYNEQFF.